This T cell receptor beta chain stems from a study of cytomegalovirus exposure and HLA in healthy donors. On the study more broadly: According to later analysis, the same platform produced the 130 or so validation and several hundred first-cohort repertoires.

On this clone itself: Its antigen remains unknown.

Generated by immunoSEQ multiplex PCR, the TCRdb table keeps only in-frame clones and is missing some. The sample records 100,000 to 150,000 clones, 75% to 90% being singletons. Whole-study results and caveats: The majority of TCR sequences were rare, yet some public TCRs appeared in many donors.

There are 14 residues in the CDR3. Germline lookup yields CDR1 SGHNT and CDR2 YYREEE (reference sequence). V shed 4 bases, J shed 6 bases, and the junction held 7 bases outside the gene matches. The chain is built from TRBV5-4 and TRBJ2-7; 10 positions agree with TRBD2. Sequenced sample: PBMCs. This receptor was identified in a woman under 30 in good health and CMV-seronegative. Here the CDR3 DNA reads TGTGCCAGCAGCCCGGGACTAGCGTTTGCCGAGCAGTACTTC. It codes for CASSPGLAFAEQYF. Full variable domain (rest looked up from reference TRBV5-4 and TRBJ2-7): ETGVTQSPTHLIKTRGQQVTLRCSSQSGHNTVSWYQQALGQGPQFIFQYYREEENGRGNFPPRFSGLQFPNYSSELNVNALELDDSALYLCASSPGLAFAEQYFGPGTRLTVT.